This TCR beta chain is from a study of blood T cells in healthy people across ages. The study's findings and limits: It was found that TCR beta diversity correlated strongly with the percentage of naive T cells. It was not possible, with unsorted PBMCs, to conclusively compare naive and antigen-experienced cells.

Roughly 9.5 milliliters of peripheral blood were drawn from each donor into EDTA-treated tubes. Germline loops: CDR1 LNHNV, CDR2 YYDKDF (reference sequence). CDR3 length: 14 amino acids. Primers used in a second PCR of roughly 6 to 11 cycles were a sample-barcoded 5' primer and a J-beta primer mix. TCRdb ran MiXCR on the 5' RACE reads and lists one entry per CDR3 protein. The sample yields 1 million or so distinct CDR3 sequences, 25% seen once. Comment on this clonotype: The antigen remains undetermined. This CDR3 fails to terminate in the conserved phenylalanine or tryptophan, so it likely reflects a read error.

This sample was also put to use in a study of T cells of mothers and their children. That study reports: Material was donated by three healthy Caucasian mothers and their six children.

Specimen: blood. The chain is built from TRBV15 and TRBJ2-1; no clear D. The DNA matches TRBJ2-7 better at its end, which makes the J call doubtful. The origin of this receptor is a girl aged 2 to 10 in good health. CDR3 DNA: TGTGCCACCAGCAGAGTGCAGCCGAGTTTTGAGCAGTACCTC. Translated: CATSRVQPSFEQYL.